This T cell receptor beta chain was recorded in a study of T cell repertoires in cytomegalovirus infection. Study in general: In the study, CMV epitopes included recently identified HLA-C-restricted and well-studied HLA-B-restricted ones. Public TCR beta signatures indicated both CMV infection and matching HLA type.

Study-wide findings and caveats: Based on cumulative public TCR beta family frequency, carriers of CMV plus the relevant HLA were identified. HLA-C-restricted CMV clonotypes gave the most frequent clonotype in two of eight donors.

This clonotype appeared a few times. Its antigen is still unknown. The V and J ends lost 0 bases and 2 bases, in that order; junction bases with no gene match: 3. The CDR3 is made up of 17 amino acids. From germline, CDR1 is LNHNV and CDR2 YYDKDF (reference sequence). TCRdb used MiXCR to reprocess the reads, holding one entry per CDR3 protein. Of roughly 68,000 distinct CDR3 sequences in the sample, about 19% were seen once. This chain connects TRBV15 to TRBJ2-1; 11 bases line up with TRBD2. This specimen consisted of CD8+ T cells from cultured PBMCs, obtained from culture after CMV antigen stimulation. The receptor was isolated from a human donor in good health (CMV status not recorded). Some clones in this sample may be carry-over from other donors' samples. CDR3 in amino acids: CATSRELAGGPYNEQFF. CDR3 in DNA: TGTGCCACCAGCAGAGAGCTAGCGGGGGGCCCCTACAATGAGCAGTTCTTC.